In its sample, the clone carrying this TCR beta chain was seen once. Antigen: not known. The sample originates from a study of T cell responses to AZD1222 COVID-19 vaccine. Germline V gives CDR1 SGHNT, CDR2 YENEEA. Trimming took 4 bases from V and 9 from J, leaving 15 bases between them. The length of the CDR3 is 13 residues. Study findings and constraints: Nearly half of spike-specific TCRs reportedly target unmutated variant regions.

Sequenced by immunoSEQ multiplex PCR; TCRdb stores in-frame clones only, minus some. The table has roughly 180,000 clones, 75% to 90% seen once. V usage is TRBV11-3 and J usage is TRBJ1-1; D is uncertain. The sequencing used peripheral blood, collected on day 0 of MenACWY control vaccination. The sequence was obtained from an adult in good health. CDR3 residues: CASSSSGLGQAFF. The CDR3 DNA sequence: TGTGCCAGCAGCTCTTCGGGCCTTGGCCAAGCTTTCTTT.